Sequencing of this T cell receptor beta chain was carried out in a study of blood T cell repertoires in COVID-19. For the study at large: The cDNA or gDNA used as material had been derived from T cells, B-cell-depleted T cells, or PBMCs.

After removal of 5 bases from V and 6 bases from J, the junction contained 9 bases not matched to a gene. In germline, CDR1 is SGHTA, CDR2 FQGTGA. The CDR3 consists of 15 residues. Original analysis: The authors estimated nucleated cell counts from reference gene primer amplification. The assay was immunoSEQ multiplex PCR, and TCRdb's table has in-frame clones only and misses some. Clone size and V and J calls were adopted from that table, with D and trimming inferred from the DNA. The sample carries roughly 330,000 clones, around nine tenths recorded once. Membership in each cohort depended on participant-reported clinical history. Recovered status applied to Cohort 3 donors who had two consecutive negative PCRs. It also applied to those with clearance or with symptom resolution.

The sequence came from a woman between 25 and 40 years old who had recovered from COVID-19. Material: PBMCs or T cells enriched from blood (not recorded which). The rearrangement uses TRBV7-3 and TRBJ2-5; 10 nucleotides agree with TRBD1. The DNA for the CDR3 is TGTGCCAGCAGCCGGGGACAGGGGTCAGCGCAGACCCAGTACTTC. Translated, it gives CASSRGQGSAQTQYF.